This TCR beta chain was sequenced during a study of T cell repertoires and Cas9 in healthy adults. Study in general: CD4 and CD8 compartments: SpCas9-reactive T cells profiled for potency, cytotoxicity, lineage.

The CDR3 length is 12 residues. V was pared by 4 bases and J by 4 bases, with 7 bases between. Germline V gene data show CDR1 as MDHEN and CDR2 as SYDVKM. Using immunoSEQ multiplex PCR, the repertoire was profiled, and TCRdb retains in-frame clones only, with some absent. Seen here are about 15,000 clones, roughly 90% observed once, and the top ten hold 2% to 2.5%. General study results and limits: In vitro, SpCas9-reactive Tregs were reported to curb effector T cell proliferation and function.

Comment on this clone: Its antigen is as yet unknown.

The chain joins TRBV28 to TRBJ1-1; D ambiguous. The specimen sequenced was Tregs (CD4+, CD25+, CD127-, CD137-, CD154-) from PBMCs; culture status not recorded. The sequence derives from a human donor in good health. The CDR3: CASSYRRTEAFF. As DNA, the CDR3 is TGTGCCAGCAGTTACCGGCGCACTGAAGCTTTCTTT.